A selection of T cell receptor beta chains follows, all from one sample in a study of response to subunit inactivated influenza vaccine. TCRdb called the RT-PCR reads again in MiXCR, with one record for every CDR3 protein. The table includes over 750,000 distinct CDR3 sequences, 20% to 25% detected once. This sample comprised PBMCs from blood, obtained roughly 5 days after vaccination. These receptors came from a man aged 50-60 years who received an inactivated influenza vaccine. Both conserved end residues are part of each CDR3. A D gene is named only where the DNA matches it firmly. Size is omitted from some rows. Given values are once, few, many or a class for expanded clones.

D	V	size	J	DNA	CDR3
TRBD2	TRBV29-1	few	TRBJ2-7	TGCAGCACCGGGGGCGGGGGGGACGAGCAGTACTTC	CSTGGGGDEQYF
TRBD2	TRBV24-1	.	TRBJ2-1	TGTGCCACCAGTGATTCCGGATCGGGACTAGCGGGAGGCAATGAGCAGTTCTTC	CATSDSGSGLAGGNEQFF
.	TRBV6-5	.	TRBJ2-3	TGTGCCAGCAGTAACGAGGAGCCTCCCACAGATACGCAGTATTTT	CASSNEEPPTDTQYF
TRBD1	TRBV6-2/TRBV6-3	.	TRBJ2-7	TGTGCCAGCAGCCGGTGGACAGGGGGCTTCTACGAGCAGTACTTC	CASSRWTGGFYEQYF
TRBD2	TRBV7-9	.	TRBJ2-1	TGTGCCAGCAGCTTTCCGGGGGGCAATGAGCAGTTCTTC	CASSFPGGNEQFF
TRBD2	TRBV4-2	few	TRBJ2-5	TGTGCCAGCAGCCAAGATCGAAGCGGGGGGGCCTATGAGACCCAGTACTTC	CASSQDRSGGAYETQYF
TRBD1	TRBV28	few	TRBJ1-2	TGTGCCAGCAAAGGGGCGGGACAGGGACATGGCTACACCTTC	CASKGAGQGHGYTF
.	TRBV9	few	TRBJ2-4	TGTGCCAGCAGCGTAGCGGTGGAAAACATTCAGTACTTC	CASSVAVENIQYF
.	TRBV3-1	.	TRBJ1-2	TGTGCCAGCAGCCAAGTACATCAAGGAGGCTACACCTTC	CASSQVHQGGYTF
TRBD1	TRBV20-1	.	TRBJ2-1	TGCAGTGCTAGAGAGCCGACAGGGACCAATGAGCAGTTCTTC	CSAREPTGTNEQFF
.	TRBV10-3	few	TRBJ1-6	TGTGCCATCAGTGAGTCTGGGAGGGGCCGGAATTCACCCCTCCACTTT	CAISESGRGRNSPLHF
TRBD1	TRBV12-3/TRBV12-4	.	TRBJ1-1	TGTGCCAGCATTTGGGGCGGTCAAATCAAGCAGGGGGGAGCTTTCTTT	CASIWGGQIKQGGAFF
.	TRBV6-1	many	TRBJ2-7	TGTGCCAGCAGTCCTCCAGGGAGGGGGTCCTACGAGCAGTACTTC	CASSPPGRGSYEQYF
TRBD1	TRBV12-3/TRBV12-4	.	TRBJ1-1	TGTGCCAGCAGTTATGAGGGGGCCAAAGCTTTCTTT	CASSYEGAKAFF
.	TRBV2	.	TRBJ2-5	TGTGCCAGCAACCGGGACCTCTCTTCATCTCAGTACTTC	CASNRDLSSSQYF
.	TRBV11-2	.	TRBJ1-4	TGTGCCAGCAGCTTAGGAGTTTCGGCAGACAGTTCTAATGAAAAACTGTTTTTT	CASSLGVSADSSNEKLFF
TRBD2	TRBV29-1	.	TRBJ2-1	TGCAGCGTTGCCGGGAGGAACTCCTACAATGAGCAGTTCTTC	CSVAGRNSYNEQFF
TRBD1	TRBV29-1	few	TRBJ1-1	TGCAGCGTAGAGACAGGGGAGGCCACTGAAGCTTTCTTT	CSVETGEATEAFF
.	TRBV29-1	few	TRBJ2-7	TGCAGCGTTGAAGGTCGGGTCTCCTACGAGCAGTACTTC	CSVEGRVSYEQYF
TRBD1	TRBV20-1	few	TRBJ1-2	TGCAGCCCAGAACCCCAGACAGGGACCAACTATGGCTACACCTTC	CSPEPQTGTNYGYTF
.	TRBV12-3/TRBV12-4	many	TRBJ1-1	TGTGCCAGCAGTTTTGCAGGGGCGAACACTGAAGCTTTCTTT	CASSFAGANTEAFF
TRBD2	TRBV20-1	few	TRBJ2-7	TGCAGTGCTAGAGGACTAGCGGACCGCTACGAGCAGTACTTC	CSARGLADRYEQYF
.	TRBV5-6	.	TRBJ2-5	TGTGCCAGCAGCGGAACTTTGGACACCCAGTACTTC	CASSGTLDTQYF
.	TRBV20-1	.	TRBJ2-1	TGCAGTGCTGAAACAGGAGGGAGGCAGTTCTTC	CSAETGGRQFF
.	TRBV18	few	TRBJ2-5	TGTGCCAGCTCCCGGAACATTGAACAAGAGACCCAGTACTTC	CASSRNIEQETQYF
.	TRBV10-3	few	TRBJ2-2	TGTGCCACCCTCGTGGTGAACACCGGGGAGCTGTTTTTT	CATLVVNTGELFF
.	TRBV19	.	TRBJ1-1	TGTGCCAGTAAAGTTGGGAACACTGAAGCTTTCTTT	CASKVGNTEAFF
.	TRBV12-3/TRBV12-4	.	TRBJ1-2	TGTGCCAGCAGTTTGAGCACAGCCTATGGCTACACCTTC	CASSLSTAYGYTF
.	TRBV30	.	TRBJ1-1	TGTGCCTGGAGTGTACGAGTAGACACTGAAGCTTTCTTT	CAWSVRVDTEAFF
.	TRBV20-1	.	TRBJ1-2	TGCAGTGAGACACCCGATCAATATGGCTACACCTTC	CSETPDQYGYTF
.	TRBV4-1	few	TRBJ1-4	TGCGCCAGCAGCCAGGAGACAGAGATTAATGAAAAACTGTTTTTT	CASSQETEINEKLFF
TRBD2	TRBV11-2	.	TRBJ2-1	TGTGCCAGCAGGAAACTCGGCGGGGGGGCGACTGAGCAGTTCTTC	CASRKLGGGATEQFF
TRBD2	TRBV4-2	.	TRBJ2-4	TGTGCCAGCAGCCAAGAAGGACTGGGGGGGAACATTCAGTACTTC	CASSQEGLGGNIQYF
TRBD2	TRBV20-1	few	TRBJ2-5	TGCAGTGCTAGCGGGACTAGCAGACAAGAGACCCAGTACTTC	CSASGTSRQETQYF
TRBD2	TRBV4-1	.	TRBJ2-5	TGCGCCAGCAGCCTGTGGGGAGGGGCCCAAGAGACCCAGTACTTC	CASSLWGGAQETQYF
.	TRBV5-5	many	TRBJ2-7	TGTGCCAGCAGCTTGGAGGGTAGCGAGCAGTACTTC	CASSLEGSEQYF
TRBD2	TRBV20-1	few	TRBJ2-5	TGCAGTGCCCTCCATCTTGCGGGGGGGCAGTTTGTTGCAGAGACCCAGTACTTC	CSALHLAGGQFVAETQYF
TRBD1	TRBV20-1	few	TRBJ2-7	TGCAGTGCTAGACCCAGACAGGGGGCGCCCGGCGAGCAGTACTTC	CSARPRQGAPGEQYF
TRBD1	TRBV7-8	.	TRBJ2-2	TGTGCCAGCAGCTCCAGGGGGCCAGGATGGTCCGGGGAGCTGTTTTTT	CASSSRGPGWSGELFF
TRBD2	TRBV4-3	few	TRBJ2-7	TGCGCCAGCAGCCAAGGGACTAGCGGGAGAGACGAGCAGTACTTC	CASSQGTSGRDEQYF
.	TRBV12-3/TRBV12-4	.	TRBJ2-7	TGTGCCAGCAGTTCCTTCCGAAGGTCCTACGAGCAGTACTTC	CASSSFRRSYEQYF
TRBD2	TRBV4-1	few	TRBJ2-2	TGCGCCAGCAGCCAATCAGCGGGGGGGCCCCGTGCGGGGGAGCTGTTTTTT	CASSQSAGGPRAGELFF
TRBD2	TRBV20-1	few	TRBJ2-3	TGCAGTGCTAGAGGATTAGCGGGAGAAGATACGCAGTATTTT	CSARGLAGEDTQYF
TRBD1	TRBV28	few	TRBJ1-2	TGTGCCAGCAGTGACGACAGGGGGCCGCTCTATGGCTACACCTTC	CASSDDRGPLYGYTF
.	TRBV18	many	TRBJ2-7	TGTGCCAGCTCGCCAGGCAGCGGACAGTCCTACGAGCAGTACTTC	CASSPGSGQSYEQYF
.	TRBV11-3	.	TRBJ2-1	TGTGCCAGCAGCTTTGGGGTTACCGACAATGAGCAGTTCTTC	CASSFGVTDNEQFF
TRBD1	TRBV4-2	.	TRBJ1-2	TGTGCCAGCAGCGTTCAGCCGGGACAGGGAAGGTATGGCTACACCTTC	CASSVQPGQGRYGYTF
TRBD1	TRBV6-2/TRBV6-3	.	TRBJ2-7	TGTGCCAGTACAACCTACGGGACAGGGGTTTCCTACGAGCAGTACTTC	CASTTYGTGVSYEQYF
TRBD2	TRBV7-2	few	TRBJ2-5	TGTGCCAGCAGTTCCGGGACTAGCATGGTGACCCAGTACTTC	CASSSGTSMVTQYF
TRBD1	TRBV7-6	few	TRBJ2-7	TGTGCCAGCAGCAGATCCACAGGGGACTACGAGCAGTACTTC	CASSRSTGDYEQYF
TRBD2	TRBV12-3/TRBV12-4	.	TRBJ2-4	TGTGCCAGCAGTTTCGGGGGGATTCAGTACTTC	CASSFGGIQYF
TRBD2	TRBV12-3/TRBV12-4	few	TRBJ2-5	TGTGCCAGCAGTCTAGCGGGGGGGGCTGAGACCCAGTACTTC	CASSLAGGAETQYF
TRBD2	TRBV2	.	TRBJ2-5	TGTGCCAGCAGTGAAGCTCTACTAGCGGGAGGGCCTCCAGAGACCCAGTACTTC	CASSEALLAGGPPETQYF
TRBD2	TRBV5-6	many	TRBJ2-1	TGTGCCAGCAGCGGTAGTCTCGGACTAGCGGGAACTGAGCAGTTCTTC	CASSGSLGLAGTEQFF